This T cell receptor beta chain was sequenced for a study of molecular identifiers for immune sequencing clone quantification. Notes on the study in general: With a barcode shared among identical TCR molecules, highly expanded clone sizes could be underestimated.

A single record per CDR3 protein comes from TCRdb applying MiXCR to the PCR reads. Among about 100,000 distinct CDR3 sequences listed, roughly 34% were seen once. Remarks on this clonotype: As yet, its antigen is unknown. This may be a read error: a much more frequent sequence differs by one nucleotide.

CDR1 is SGHVS and CDR2 is FQNEAQ in the germline V gene. The CDR3 length is 15 residues. The clonotype comes from a human donor in good health. Some libraries in this study had Jurkat cell RNA spiked in. Source material: naive CD8+ T cells from blood, with Jurkat cell RNA spiked in. The sample's subset: FACS-sorted CD8+CD4-CCR7+CD45RA+ naive T cells. The J gene is TRBJ2-7, the V gene TRBV7-8; no firm D call. The CDR3 is CASSLRPRSFYVQYF. The CDR3 DNA sequence: TGTGCCAGCAGCTTAAGGCCCCGCTCCTTCTACGTGCAGTACTTC.